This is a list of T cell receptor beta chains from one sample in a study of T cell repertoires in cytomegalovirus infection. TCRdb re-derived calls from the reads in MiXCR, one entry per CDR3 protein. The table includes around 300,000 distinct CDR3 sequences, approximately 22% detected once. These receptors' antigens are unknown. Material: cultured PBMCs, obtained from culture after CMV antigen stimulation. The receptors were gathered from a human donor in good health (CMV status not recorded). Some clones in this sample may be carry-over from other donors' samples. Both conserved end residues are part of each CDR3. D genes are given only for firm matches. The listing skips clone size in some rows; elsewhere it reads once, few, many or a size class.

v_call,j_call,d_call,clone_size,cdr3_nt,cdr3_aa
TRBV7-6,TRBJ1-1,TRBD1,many,TGTGCCAGCAGCGTCCCTGAATCCGGGACAGGGGGCCACCCCTATGAAGCTTTCTTT,CASSVPESGTGGHPYEAFF
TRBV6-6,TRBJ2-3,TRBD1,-,TGTGCCAGCAGTAGGGGACAGGGGATCGCAGATACGCAGTATTTT,CASSRGQGIADTQYF
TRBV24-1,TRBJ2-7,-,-,TGTGCCACCAGTGACAGCTACGAGCAGTACTTC,CATSDSYEQYF
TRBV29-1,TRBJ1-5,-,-,TGCAGCGTCCGAGATAGCAATCAGCCCCAGCATTTT,CSVRDSNQPQHF
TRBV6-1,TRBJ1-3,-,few,TGTGCCAGCAGTCCCACGACATCCCAATACTCTGGAAACACCATATATTTT,CASSPTTSQYSGNTIYF
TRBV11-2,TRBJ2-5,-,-,TGTGCCAGCAGCTTAGGACACAACCAAGAGACCCAGTACTTC,CASSLGHNQETQYF
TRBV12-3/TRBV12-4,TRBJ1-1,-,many,TGTGCCAGCAGTTTAAGGCAGCCGAACACTGAAGCTTTCTTT,CASSLRQPNTEAFF
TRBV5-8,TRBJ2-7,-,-,TGTGCCAGCACCAAGAGATGGGGCGCTGAGCAGTACTTC,CASTKRWGAEQYF
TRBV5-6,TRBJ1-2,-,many,TGTGCCAGCAGCTTGGGGGCCGAGAACTATGGCTACACCTTC,CASSLGAENYGYTF
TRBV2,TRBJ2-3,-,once,TGTGCCAGCCTTAGGAGGGGGCCTAGCACAGATACGCAGTATTTT,CASLRRGPSTDTQYF
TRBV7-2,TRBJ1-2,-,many,TGTGCCAGCAGCCAAGATGGGTCTATCGCCTATGGCTACACCTTC,CASSQDGSIAYGYTF
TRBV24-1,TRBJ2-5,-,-,TGTGCCACCAGTGCTAGACTCCAAGAGACCCAGTACTTC,CATSARLQETQYF
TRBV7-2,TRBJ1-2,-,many,TGTGCCAGCAGCTTACAAGCAGGGGACTATGGCTACACCTTC,CASSLQAGDYGYTF
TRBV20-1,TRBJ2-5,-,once,TGCAGTGCTAGGGCAACAGGGCCCCAGTACTTC,CSARATGPQYF
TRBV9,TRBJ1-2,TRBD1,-,TGTGCCAGCAGCGTAGTTGAGGGACAGGCTGGCGCTAACTATGGCTACACCTTC,CASSVVEGQAGANYGYTF
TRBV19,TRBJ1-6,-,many,TGTGCCAGTAGTATTGCGGTTTCACCCCTCCACTTT,CASSIAVSPLHF
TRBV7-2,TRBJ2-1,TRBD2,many,TGTGCCAGCAGCCCGCAGCGGGGAACGGGGGATGAGCAGTTCTTC,CASSPQRGTGDEQFF
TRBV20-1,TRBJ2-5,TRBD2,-,TGCAGTGCTCCGGGACTAGCGGGGGAAGAGACCCAGTACTTC,CSAPGLAGEETQYF
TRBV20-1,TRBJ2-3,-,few,TGCAGTGCTAACCCCCTTGTGGGGCCCCTAGGCACAGATACGCAGTATTTT,CSANPLVGPLGTDTQYF
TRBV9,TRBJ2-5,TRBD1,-,TGTGCCAGCAGCGTGGGACAGGGGTACCAAGAGACCCAGTACTTC,CASSVGQGYQETQYF
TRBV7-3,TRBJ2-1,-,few,TGTGCCAGCAGCCACGACCGGTGGCGGAGCTCCTACAATGAGCAGTTCTTC,CASSHDRWRSSYNEQFF
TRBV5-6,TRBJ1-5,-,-,TGTGCCAGCAGCTTGGGGGGAATCTTTAGCAATCAGCCCCAGCATTTT,CASSLGGIFSNQPQHF
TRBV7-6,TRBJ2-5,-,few,TGTGCCAGCAGCTTAGAGACTAGATCCGGGGAGACCCAGTACTTC,CASSLETRSGETQYF
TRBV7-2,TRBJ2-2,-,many,TGTGCCAGCCGGGGGCGCAACACCGGGGAGCTGTTTTTT,CASRGRNTGELFF
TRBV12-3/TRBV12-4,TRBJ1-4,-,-,TGTGCCAGCAGTTTAAGGAGGGGAGGAGAAAAACTGTTTTTT,CASSLRRGGEKLFF
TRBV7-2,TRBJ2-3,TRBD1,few,TGTGCCAGCAGACAAAGACAGGGAACAGATACGCAGTATTTT,CASRQRQGTDTQYF